This T cell receptor beta chain was found in a study of OX40 agonist ivuxolimab in advanced cancers. The CDR3 runs 17 residues. V shed 5 bases, J shed 4 bases, and the junction held 12 bases outside the gene matches. CDR1 SEHNR and CDR2 FQNEAQ come from the germline V gene (reference sequence). Some clones are missing from TCRdb's copy, which holds only in-frame ones; the method was immunoSEQ multiplex PCR. This table holds about 60,000 clones, 86% found once. This clone was counted a single time. Specimen: CD4+ or CD8+ T cells sorted from blood, collected in a trial of the OX40 agonist ivuxolimab. This rearrangement joins TRBV7-9 to TRBJ2-3; 10 bases are a match to TRBD2. This receptor was identified in an adult with an advanced solid tumor such as melanoma, head and neck, liver or kidney cancer. The CDR3 DNA is TGTGCCAGCAGCCCTCTAGCGGGAGTGGGAATAGCAGATACGCAGTATTTT. Its protein product is CASSPLAGVGIADTQYF.